This TCR beta chain was identified in a study of technical replicates of blood from several donors. The V gene's germline CDR1 is SQVTM and CDR2 ANQGSEA. The CDR3 has 14 amino acids. V trimming: 5 bases; J trimming: 8 bases; junction bases outside the gene matches: 13. Clones were sequenced by immunoSEQ multiplex PCR, and TCRdb holds only the in-frame ones, with some missing. This sample has tens of thousands of clones; approximately 94% occur once, and the top ten carry under 0.4%. The sample consisted of T cells isolated from PBMCs. This sequence joins TRBV29-1 and TRBJ1-2; 8 nucleotides match TRBD1. This receptor was taken from a human donor in good health. The CDR3 nucleotides are TGCAGCGTTACCCTTGGGCAGGGGGCGCGAGGCTACACCTTC. This gives the protein CSVTLGQGARGYTF.